This record looks at one TCR beta chain sequence and its context. This record belongs to a study of shared clonotypes between healthy human individuals. Study details: Researchers assigned three CD4 naive, three CD4 memory, two CD8 naive and one CD8 memory plate to each donor.

The study separated CD4+ cells into CD45RA+ naive and CD45RA-negative memory subsets. Trimming took 6 bases from V and 6 from J, leaving 17 bases between them. The length of the CDR3 is 14 residues. Germline values: CDR1 MDHEN, CDR2 SYDVKM. DNA at 200 ng, tens of thousands of T cell genomes, went into sorted-subset replicate PCRs. Using immunoSEQ multiplex PCR, the repertoire was profiled, and TCRdb retains in-frame clones only, with some absent. The repertoire consists of under 1,100,000 clones, with about 80% occurring once and the leading ten covering about 1.5%. The chain recombines TRBV28 with TRBJ1-1; possible D gene TRBD1, 6 bases. This receptor was identified in a man between 18 and 35 years old in good health. Sequencing was done on a sample of memory CD4+ T cells sorted from blood. Stated subset: CD45RA-negative fraction. The CDR3 DNA follows: TGTGCCAGCAGCCCCAGGGGAAACGGCGCTGAAGCTTTCTTT. It encodes CASSPRGNGAEAFF.